This T cell receptor (beta chain) appears in the sequencing data of a study of CD8+CD57+ T cells in acquired aplastic anemia. Genomic DNA, serving as template, underwent TCR beta VDJ and CDR3 profiling. TCRdb processed the reads anew with MiXCR; each CDR3 protein has one entry. The sample shows about 260,000 distinct CDR3 sequences, less than 85% of them seen only once. Germline loops: CDR1 SGHNT, CDR2 YYREEE (reference sequence). The germline V and J ends were trimmed by 2 bases and 7 bases, with 5 bases remaining between them. This CDR3 is built from 11 residues. By flow cytometry, patients selected for sequencing had shown an expansion of CD8+CD57+ cells.

This rearrangement joins TRBV5-4 to TRBJ2-3; no definite D call. The sample taken for sequencing was sorted CD4+, CD8+, or CD8+CD57+ T cells (not recorded which) from PBMCs. The TCR comes from a human donor with aplastic anemia. In DNA, the CDR3 is TGTGCCAGCAGCTTTACTAATACGCAGTATTTT. Translation gives CASSFTNTQYF.